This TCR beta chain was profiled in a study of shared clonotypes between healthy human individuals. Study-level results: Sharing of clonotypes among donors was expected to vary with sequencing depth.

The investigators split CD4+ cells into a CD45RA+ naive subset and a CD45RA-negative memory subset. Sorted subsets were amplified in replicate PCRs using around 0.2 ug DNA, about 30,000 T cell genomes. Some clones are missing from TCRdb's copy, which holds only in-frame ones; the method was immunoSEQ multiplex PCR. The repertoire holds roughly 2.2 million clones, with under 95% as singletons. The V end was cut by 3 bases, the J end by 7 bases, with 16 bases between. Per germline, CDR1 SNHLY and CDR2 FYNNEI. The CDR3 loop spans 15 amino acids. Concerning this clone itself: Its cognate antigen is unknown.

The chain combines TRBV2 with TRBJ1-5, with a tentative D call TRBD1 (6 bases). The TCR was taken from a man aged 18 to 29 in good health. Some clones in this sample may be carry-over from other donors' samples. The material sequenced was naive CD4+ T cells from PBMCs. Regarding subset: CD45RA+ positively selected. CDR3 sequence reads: CASSERDTLRQPQHF. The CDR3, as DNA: TGTGCCAGCAGTGAGCGGGACACCTTAAGGCAGCCCCAGCATTTT.